The 15 T cell receptor beta chains reported below all come from one sample, sequenced in a study of blood T cell repertoires in COVID-19 (dated by TCRdb to the early 2020s). Libraries were built with the immunoSEQ multiplex PCR assay. This immuneACCESS table, as held by TCRdb, lists in-frame sequences with V and J called but not all clones. Of the missing ones, under half trace to an unresolved V gene in checked studies; the others have no known cause. This sample comprises about 440,000 clones, more than 85% of them detected only once. The ten largest clones add up to 4.3% of the sample. Sequencing was performed on peripheral blood. The receptors were gathered from a woman aged 25 to 45 with acute or convalescent COVID-19.

The chain links TRBV19 to TRBJ2-5; TRBD1 might be the D (5 bases). Trimming took 6 bases from V and 5 from J, leaving 16 bases between them. The V gene's germline CDR1 is LNHDA and CDR2 SQIVND (reference sequence). This CDR3 has 14 amino acids. CDR3 in amino acids: CASRAQGTGETQYF. In DNA, the CDR3 is TGTGCCAGTAGAGCTCAGGGAACGGGCGAGACCCAGTACTTC.

The gene calls are TRBV6-5 and TRBJ1-5; 7 bases match TRBD1. The ends lost 6 bases at V and 6 bases at J; junction bases unmatched: 8. This CDR3 has 14 residues. In germline, CDR1 is MNHEY, CDR2 SVGAGI. CDR3 nucleotide sequence: TGTGCCAGCAGAGTGACAGGGTCAAGTCAGCCCCAGCATTTT. It specifies CASRVTGSSQPQHF.

The chain combines TRBV5-1 with TRBJ1-6; D gene uncertain. The germline V gene has CDR1 SGHRS and CDR2 YFSETQ. The CDR3 length is 14 residues. Trimming took off 2 bases at V and 5 bases at J, with 8 bases between the two ends. The CDR3, as DNA: TGCGCCAGCAGCTTTGGGCAGAATAATTCACCCCTCCACTTT. It codes for CASSFGQNNSPLHF.

This clone was detected only once. The chain recombines TRBV5-1 with TRBJ1-1; 9 nucleotides line up with TRBD1. Trimming took 3 bases from V and 3 from J; bases not matched to a gene: 12. The CDR3 has 17 residues. Germline assignment: CDR1 SGHRS and CDR2 YFSETQ. CDR3 nucleotides: TGCGCCAGCAGCTCATCACTTAAACAGGGGGCGGACACTGAAGCTTTCTTT. Translation: CASSSSLKQGADTEAFF.

This clone came up once. This chain connects TRBV2 to TRBJ2-5, with D perhaps TRBD2 (7 bases). This CDR3 region has 16 residues. Germline values: CDR1 SNHLY, CDR2 FYNNEI. V was trimmed by 6 bases and J by 2 bases, leaving 19 bases between them. CDR3 loop: CASRPPSGGLQETQYF. CDR3 sequence (DNA): TGTGCCAGCAGACCCCCCTCGGGGGGCCTGCAAGAGACCCAGTACTTC.

CDR3 in amino acids: CASSFLSSGGGLEQYF. DNA of the CDR3: TGTGCCAGCAGCTTTCTCTCTAGCGGGGGGGGTCTCGAGCAGTACTTC. The rearrangement uses TRBV7-8 and TRBJ2-7; TRBD2 aligns across 12 bases. V lost 3 bases and J lost 6; bases outside the gene matches: 9. Germline V gene data show CDR1 as SGHVS and CDR2 as FQNEAQ. The CDR3 totals 16 residues.

This chain connects TRBV25-1 to TRBJ2-7, with TRBD1 as a possible D gene (5 bases). With 6 bases removed from V and 3 bases from J, the gap between germline ends came to 15 bases. CDR1 is MGHDK, CDR2 SYGVNS, per germline. The CDR3 length is 14 residues. This chain's CDR3 is CASSVGGQGYEQYF. The CDR3 region has the DNA TGTGCCAGCAGCGTCGGTGGGCAGGGCTACGAGCAGTACTTC.

This chain connects TRBV30 to TRBJ1-2; the D is unclear. This CDR3 is built from 11 residues. Germline V gene sequence: CDR1 GTSNPN, CDR2 SVGIG (reference sequence). V lost 5 bases and J lost 8, with 12 bases in between. The CDR3 loop reads CAWAEGSGYTF. The CDR3 nucleotides read TGTGCCTGGGCAGAGGGTTCAGGCTACACCTTC.

The rearrangement uses TRBV6-5 and TRBJ2-5; weak D call: TRBD1 (5 bases). Germline lookup yields CDR1 MNHEY and CDR2 SVGAGI. Trimming shortened V by 5 bases and J by 2 bases, and 9 bases separated the two germline ends. The CDR3 runs to 13 residues. Written as DNA, the CDR3 is TGTGCCAGCAGTCCGGACATACAAGAGACCCAGTACTTC. The encoded protein is CASSPDIQETQYF.

The chain joins TRBV28 to TRBJ2-1; D may be TRBD2 (7 bases). Germline CDR1 MDHEN, CDR2 SYDVKM. V was pared by 5 bases and J by 4 bases, with 15 bases between. The CDR3 covers 15 residues. As DNA, the CDR3 is TGTGCCAGCAGTCCGTGGGGGGGCGAATACAATGAGCAGTTCTTC. Translating gives CASSPWGGEYNEQFF.

The rearrangement links TRBV5-6 to TRBJ1-1; 8 nucleotides agree with TRBD1. Trimming took 1 base from V and 2 from J; bases not matched to a gene: 10. The CDR3 is 17 residues long. Germline lookup yields CDR1 SGHDT and CDR2 YYEEEE. CDR3 nucleotide sequence: TGTGCCAGCAGCTTGCCTACCCCGGACAGGGATAACACTGAAGCTTTCTTT. Its protein product is CASSLPTPDRDNTEAFF.

V and J are TRBV11-2 and TRBJ2-5; D is possibly TRBD2 (6 bases). Trimming left V 0 bases short and J 5 bases short, with 19 bases between. Germline V gene data show CDR1 as SGHAT and CDR2 as FQNNGV. The CDR3 sequence is 17 residues long. The CDR3 is CASSLESWGERRETQYF. The CDR3 coding sequence is TGTGCCAGCAGCTTAGAGTCGTGGGGGGAACGGAGGGAGACCCAGTACTTC.

The chain combines TRBV5-1 with TRBJ2-1; tentative D call: TRBD2 (5 bases). Looked up from germline, CDR1 is SGHRS and CDR2 is YFSETQ. There are 12 residues in the CDR3. Trimming took 6 bases from V and 7 from J, leaving 11 bases between them. As DNA, the CDR3 is TGCGCCAGCACCGCGGGCCGGAATGAGCAGTTCTTC. It is translated as CASTAGRNEQFF.

V gene TRBV11-2 combines with J gene TRBJ2-7; a possible D gene is TRBD1 (6 bases). CDR1 is SGHAT, CDR2 FQNNGV, per germline. The length of the CDR3 is 13 residues. Trimming pared 1 base from V and 6 bases from J, leaving 10 bases between. CDR3 in DNA: TGTGCCAGCAGCTTAGGGACAGACGGCGAGCAGTACTTC. It yields the protein CASSLGTDGEQYF.

A note on this clone: At one end the junction does not follow the germline gene, possibly because of a read error. This chain joins TRBV7-9 and TRBJ2-1, with D possibly being TRBD1 (5 bases). Germline CDR1 is SEHNR and CDR2 is FQNEAQ (reference sequence). The CDR3 spans 13 residues. CDR3 sequence (DNA): TGTGCCAGCAGTGCTGACAGCTACGATGAGCAGTTCTTC. It encodes CASSADSYDEQFF.